This T cell receptor (beta chain) was obtained from a study of T and B cells in COVID-19 patients. The study, taken as a whole, reports: No sequencing was yet done of CD4+, regulatory or CD8+ subsets, or of SARS-CoV-2-responsive or tetramer+ sorted cells. Few blood samples existed from mildly ill patients during symptoms or early in severe cases.

CDR3 length: 15 residues. The germline V gene has CDR1 MNHEY and CDR2 SVGAGI. Worth noting for this clonotype: As yet, its antigen is unknown. At one boundary the junction diverges from the germline segment, which might be a read error.

TRB was amplified from about 260-540 ng of blood genomic DNA. Multiplex PCR with BIOMED2 TRB-A/B primer pools amplified TRB rearrangements. TCRdb reanalysed the multiplex PCR reads using MiXCR and keeps one entry per CDR3 protein. The sample contains around 5,200 distinct CDR3 sequences, around a quarter of which appear only once. This sequence joins TRBV6-5 and TRBJ1-2; possibly TRBD1 for D (6 bases). The receptor was isolated from a human donor with active COVID-19. Sample: blood. In DNA form, the CDR3 reads TGTGCCAGCAGTCGGGGGGGGCAGGGGAACTCTGGCTACACCTTC. This gives the protein CASSRGGQGNSGYTF.